A selection of T cell receptor beta chains follows, all from one sample in a study of regulatory T cells in long-lasting Graves disease. TCRdb fed the multiplex PCR reads into MiXCR, producing one record per CDR3 protein. The sample carries hundreds of thousands of distinct CDR3 sequences, roughly 15% recorded once. The same sample was also used in a study of T cells in Graves' hyperthyroidism and ophthalmopathy.

This material consisted of peripheral blood mononuclear cells (PBMCs), taken at new diagnosis, from a patient treated with antithyroid drugs. The receptors were gathered from a woman under 40 with Graves disease. Both conserved end residues are part of each CDR3.

v_call cdr3_aa
TRBV20-1 CSAREASETYEQYF
TRBV19 CASSFNPGQGWTPQHF
TRBV19 CASSTRDRMNTEAFF
TRBV6-2/TRBV6-3 CASRTSGTGWGYTF
TRBV15 CATSRDTGPPYNEQFF
TRBV2 CASNEGQVDTQYF
TRBV9 CASSARDGKTDTQYF
TRBV20-1 CSARARVGSGLNTGELFF
TRBV7-8 CATHGRLNTEAFF
TRBV2 CASRTGGVGDTQYF
TRBV5-5 CASSHRTHEQYF
TRBV5-1 CASSRPTNPYEQYF
TRBV27 CASSSSAAGWYEQYF
TRBV28 CASRSTRGASGRNEQFF
TRBV28 CASSRYEQYF
TRBV6-1 CASTGASGIYNEQFF